This is a list of T cell receptor beta chains from one sample in a study of cytomegalovirus exposure and HLA in healthy donors. The data were produced by immunoSEQ multiplex PCR, yet TCRdb's version contains in-frame clones alone and is incomplete. The sample consists of about 120,000 clones, roughly 70% of them appearing once. The sample comprised PBMCs. Source of these receptors: a young woman in good health and CMV-seronegative. CDR3s include the opening cysteine and the closing phenylalanine or tryptophan. D genes are given only for firm matches. Rows may omit the clone size; those that give it use once, few, many or a size class.

TRBD1 | TRBJ2-1 | few | TRBV29-1 | TGCATCGTTAGGACAGGTTCCTACAATGAGCAGTTCTTC | CIVRTGSYNEQFF
NA | TRBJ2-2 | few | TRBV10-3 | TGTGCCATCAGTGGAGAGGGCGGGTACACCGGGGAGCTGTTTTTT | CAISGEGGYTGELFF
NA | TRBJ2-7 | few | TRBV5-4 | TGTGCCAGCAGCAAGACAGGTGGCGGGGGTGAGCAGTACTTC | CASSKTGGGGEQYF
TRBD1 | TRBJ1-5 | NA | TRBV18 | TGTGCCAGCTCATCCGGACAGGGAGCGTATAGCAATCAGCCCCAGCATTTT | CASSSGQGAYSNQPQHF
NA | TRBJ1-2 | NA | TRBV30 | TGTGCCTGGAGTTGGCAGGGGACGGACTATGGCTACACCTTC | CAWSWQGTDYGYTF
NA | TRBJ2-7 | NA | TRBV29-1 | TGCAGCGTTGAGAGAAGCCACGAGCAGTACTTC | CSVERSHEQYF
NA | TRBJ1-5 | NA | TRBV5-4 | TGTGCCAGCAGCATAGGGGATCAGCCCCAGCATTTT | CASSIGDQPQHF
NA | TRBJ2-7 | NA | TRBV7-6 | TGTGCCAGCAGTAGCGACACAACCTACGAGCAGTACTTC | CASSSDTTYEQYF
TRBD1 | TRBJ2-1 | NA | TRBV28 | TGTGCCAGCAGTTTGTTCCGGGACAGGGGGCCCAATGAGCAGTTCTTC | CASSLFRDRGPNEQFF
TRBD1 | TRBJ1-5 | NA | TRBV5-1 | TGCGCCAGCAGCTTGGGACAGGGAGATCAGCCCCAGCATTTT | CASSLGQGDQPQHF
TRBD1 | TRBJ1-2 | NA | TRBV5-6 | TGTGCCAGCAGCATAGGACAGGCTCCTAACTATGGCTACACCTTC | CASSIGQAPNYGYTF
TRBD1 | TRBJ2-1 | NA | TRBV27 | TGTGCCAGCAGTCTCGACAGGGAGTGGAATGAGCAGTTCTTC | CASSLDREWNEQFF
NA | TRBJ1-2 | NA | TRBV5-4 | TGTGCCAGCAGCTCTAGGGGATCGCTAGACTATGGCTACACCTTC | CASSSRGSLDYGYTF
NA | TRBJ2-2 | NA | TRBV30 | TGTGCCTGGCAGGTAGTTGGGGAGCTGTTTTTT | CAWQVVGELFF
TRBD1 | TRBJ1-3 | once | TRBV6-1 | TGTGCCAGCAGTGAGATGGCAGGGGGCTCTGGAAACACCATATATTTT | CASSEMAGGSGNTIYF
TRBD1 | TRBJ1-3 | NA | TRBV5-1 | TGCGCCAGCAGCTTCGGGACAGCCCCTGAGGCCATATATTTT | CASSFGTAPEAIYF
NA | TRBJ2-1 | once | TRBV11-2 | TGTGCCAGCAGCTTAGGTAGCAATGAGCAGTTCTTC | CASSLGSNEQFF
NA | TRBJ1-1 | NA | TRBV6-4 | TGTGCCAGCAGTAAGACAGGGAACACTGAAGCTTTCTTT | CASSKTGNTEAFF
TRBD1 | TRBJ1-4 | NA | TRBV7-9 | TGTGCCAGCAGCCCTGGTACAGGGGGCATTAATGAAAAACTGTTTTTT | CASSPGTGGINEKLFF
NA | TRBJ1-2 | NA | TRBV19 | TGTGCCAGTAGTATAACAGGCTTTGCACGATCTGGCTACACCTTC | CASSITGFARSGYTF
TRBD2 | TRBJ2-5 | NA | TRBV29-1 | TGCAGCGTTATATGGGACGGGGGGGCCGAAGAGACCCAGTACTTC | CSVIWDGGAEETQYF
TRBD1 | TRBJ2-3 | NA | TRBV4-1 | TGCGCCAGCAGCCAAGATCTGGACAGGGTCACAGATAAGCAGTATTTT | CASSQDLDRVTDKQYF
TRBD1 | TRBJ1-1 | NA | TRBV6-5 | TGTGCCAGCAGCCGGACAGGGGTGCACACTGAAGCTTTCTTT | CASSRTGVHTEAFF
NA | TRBJ2-5 | few | TRBV25-1 | TGTGCCAGCAGTGAAGCAGGGATTTTCCAAGAGACCCAGTACTTC | CASSEAGIFQETQYF
TRBD2 | TRBJ2-2 | once | TRBV4-1 | TGCGCCAGCAGCCGAGGGACTAGCGGCAACACCGGGGAGCTGTTTTTT | CASSRGTSGNTGELFF
NA | TRBJ1-1 | NA | TRBV6-5 | TGTGCCACCAAAGGGGCAGGGGAAGCTTTCTTT | CATKGAGEAFF
NA | TRBJ1-1 | NA | TRBV28 | TGTGCCAGCAGCCAGCTCGACAGGAAAGCTTTCTTT | CASSQLDRKAFF
NA | TRBJ1-1 | NA | TRBV30 | TGTGCCTGGAGCTTGGGGAGAGTATCCCGGACTGAAGCTTTCTTT | CAWSLGRVSRTEAFF
TRBD1 | TRBJ1-2 | NA | TRBV28 | TGTGCCACAGGGGGGACAGGGGGTTATGTTATGGGCTACACCTTC | CATGGTGGYVMGYTF
NA | TRBJ1-1 | NA | TRBV13 | TGTGCCAGCAGCGCAGACAGGAAGGTTGAAGCTTTCTTT | CASSADRKVEAFF
NA | TRBJ1-1 | few | TRBV7-3 | TGTGCCAGCAGCTTAAATCGACAGGTCGAAGCTTTCTTT | CASSLNRQVEAFF
TRBD1 | TRBJ1-1 | NA | TRBV5-1 | TGCGCCAGCAGCTTCCAAACAGGGGGCGCGAGCACTGAAGCTTTCTTT | CASSFQTGGASTEAFF
NA | TRBJ1-4 | NA | TRBV4-1 | TGCGCCAGCAGCGACCGGGCAACTAATGAAAAACTGTTTTTT | CASSDRATNEKLFF
NA | TRBJ2-7 | few | TRBV30 | TGTGCCTGGAGCGGAGGTGGTCTGAGCTCCTACGAGCAGTACTTC | CAWSGGGLSSYEQYF
NA | TRBJ1-4 | NA | TRBV28 | TGTGCCAGCAGTAGTCCTACAACTAATGAAAAACTGTTTTTT | CASSSPTTNEKLFF
TRBD1 | TRBJ1-1 | NA | TRBV7-2 | TGTGCCAGCAGCTCCTTGGACAGGAGCCACACTGAAGCTTTCTTT | CASSSLDRSHTEAFF
TRBD2 | TRBJ2-1 | NA | TRBV6-5 | TGTGCCAGCAGTCCCGGGACTAGCGGTTACAATGAGCAGTTCTTC | CASSPGTSGYNEQFF
NA | TRBJ2-1 | few | TRBV6-1 | TGTGCCAGCAGTGAGAGTGAACACAATGAGCAGTTCTTC | CASSESEHNEQFF
NA | TRBJ1-1 | NA | TRBV7-2 | TGTGCCAGCAGTGCCGCGACAGGGAACACTGAAGCTTTCTTT | CASSAATGNTEAFF
NA | TRBJ1-1 | NA | TRBV30 | TGTGCCTGGAGTACCATAGCTAGGCCGAACACTGAAGCTTTCTTT | CAWSTIARPNTEAFF
NA | TRBJ2-1 | NA | TRBV10-1 | TGCGCCAGCAGTGAGGTCCCCTCGGGGCAGTTCTTC | CASSEVPSGQFF
TRBD2 | TRBJ2-3 | NA | TRBV5-6 | TGTGCCAGCAGCTACGATAGCGGGGGGGCCACAGATACGCAGTATTTT | CASSYDSGGATDTQYF
TRBD2 | TRBJ2-7 | few | TRBV10-3 | TGTGCCATCAGGAGGGAGGGAGCCGAGCAGTACTTC | CAIRREGAEQYF
TRBD2 | TRBJ2-3 | NA | TRBV29-1 | TGCAGCGTCTTTCGCGGGACTAGCAACACAGATACGCAGTATTTT | CSVFRGTSNTDTQYF
NA | TRBJ2-1 | NA | TRBV5-4 | TGTGCCAGCAGCACGGACAGCTACAATGAGCAGTTCTTC | CASSTDSYNEQFF
NA | TRBJ1-2 | NA | TRBV6-5 | TGTGCCAGCAGATTTGGGGGCCGGTATGGCTACACCTTC | CASRFGGRYGYTF
NA | TRBJ1-1 | NA | TRBV18 | TGTGCCAGCTCACCATCCAGGGAGGGGGAAGCTTTCTTT | CASSPSREGEAFF
TRBD2 | TRBJ2-1 | NA | TRBV9 | TGTGCCAGTCAGCGGGGGAACGACAACAATGAGCAGTTCTTC | CASQRGNDNNEQFF
TRBD1 | TRBJ2-5 | once | TRBV5-4 | TGTGCCAGCAGCACGGACAGGGAAGAGACCCAGTACTTC | CASSTDREETQYF
TRBD1 | TRBJ1-2 | NA | TRBV28 | TGTGCCACCGCCGGGACAGATTATGGCTACACCTTC | CATAGTDYGYTF
TRBD2 | TRBJ2-7 | NA | TRBV5-4 | TGTGCCAGCAGCTTTTCGGGGGGGCGGGACGAGCAGTACTTC | CASSFSGGRDEQYF
NA | TRBJ2-2 | NA | TRBV6-5 | TGTGCCAGCCGGGATCTCACCGGGGAGCTGTTTTTT | CASRDLTGELFF
NA | TRBJ1-4 | NA | TRBV6-1 | TGTGCCAGCGGGCGACAGTTTAATGAAAAACTGTTTTTT | CASGRQFNEKLFF
NA | TRBJ1-1 | NA | TRBV27 | TGTGCCAGCAGTTTAGTCCGGGGGGCCGCGGGCACTGAAGCTTTCTTT | CASSLVRGAAGTEAFF
NA | TRBJ1-2 | NA | TRBV5-6 | TGTGCCAGCAGCTTGGGACAGGCTGTCTATGGCTACACCTTC | CASSLGQAVYGYTF
NA | TRBJ2-7 | NA | TRBV7-8 | TGTGCCAGCAACCAGGGGGACGGGAGCTCCTACGAGCAGTACTTC | CASNQGDGSSYEQYF
TRBD1 | TRBJ1-5 | NA | TRBV11-3 | TGTGCCAGCAGCTTAGTGGCCCCAGGGGGAGATCAGCCCCAGCATTTT | CASSLVAPGGDQPQHF
NA | TRBJ1-2 | NA | TRBV5-6 | TGTGCCAGCAGTCTCGACAGCACCTATGGCTACACCTTC | CASSLDSTYGYTF
TRBD1 | TRBJ1-5 | NA | TRBV7-2 | TGTGCCAGCAGCTTCGGCGGGACAGGGACAACAGTTCATCAGCCCCAGCATTTT | CASSFGGTGTTVHQPQHF
NA | TRBJ2-7 | NA | TRBV4-1 | TGCGCCAGCAGCCACCGAACAGGAGACTACGAGCAGTACTTC | CASSHRTGDYEQYF